The next 18 T cell receptor beta chains were all read from a single sample in a study of CXCR3-negative and CXCR3-positive naive CD8 T cells. 5' RACE with UMI labels generated the TRB cDNA libraries. TCRdb reanalyzed the 5' RACE reads, giving one entry per CDR3 protein sequence and no DNA. This table holds about 23,000 distinct CDR3 sequences. What was sequenced was memory CD8+ T cells from blood. These receptors all come from a human donor in good health. Some clones in this sample may be carry-over from other donors' samples.

V is TRBV12-3 or TRBV12-4 and J is TRBJ2-7. The CDR3 loop spans 13 amino acids. The CDR3: CASSFGGPYEQYF.

The chain recombines TRBV29-1 with TRBJ2-2; TCRdb returns TRBD1, unconfirmable since there is no DNA. Germline CDR1 reads SQVTM; CDR2 reads ANQGSEA. The CDR3 spans 14 residues. CDR3 loop: CSVERDSLTGELFF.

V gene TRBV20-1 combines with J gene TRBJ2-7; TCRdb calls TRBD2, which cannot be checked without DNA. This CDR3 is 15 amino acids long. In germline, CDR1 is DFQATT, CDR2 SNEGSKA (reference sequence). The chain's CDR3 is CSAKMGLAGSYEQYF.

The rearrangement joins TRBV12-3 or TRBV12-4 to TRBJ2-1; without DNA, the TCRdb call of TRBD1 cannot be checked. This CDR3 spans 14 amino acids. The CDR3 protein is CASSGTGGIDEQFF.

The rearrangement joins TRBV6-2 or TRBV6-3 to TRBJ2-5; TCRdb lists TRBD1, though no DNA is available to test this call. The germline V gene has CDR1 MNHEY and CDR2 SVGEGT. The CDR3 is made up of 12 amino acids. The CDR3 here is CAIRRGLETQYF.

V usage is TRBV7-2 and J usage is TRBJ2-1; lacking DNA, the TRBD2 call made by TCRdb goes unchecked. CDR3 size: 16 residues. Germline lookup yields CDR1 SGHTA and CDR2 FQGNSA. CDR3: CASSPGLAGVYNEQFF.

The rearrangement links TRBV20-1 to TRBJ2-7. The length of the CDR3 is 13 residues. Germline assignment: CDR1 DFQATT and CDR2 SNEGSKA (reference sequence). CDR3 sequence: CSARDPRAYEQYF.

V and J are TRBV6-2 or TRBV6-3 and TRBJ2-2. Looked up from germline, CDR1 is MNHEY and CDR2 is SVGEGT. The CDR3 length is 11 residues. The CDR3 protein is CASSYPGELFF.

This chain uses TRBV5-6 with TRBJ2-2; the TCRdb D gene call, TRBD1, has no DNA to confirm it. CDR3 size: 16 residues. In germline, CDR1 is SGHDT, CDR2 YYEEEE. This CDR3 is CASRGGTATNTGELFF.

This chain uses TRBV29-1 with TRBJ2-7; the TCRdb D gene call, TRBD1, has no DNA to confirm it. The CDR3 has 14 amino acids. Germline CDR1 reads SQVTM; CDR2 reads ANQGSEA. This CDR3 is CSVVAGDRGHEQYF.

This clonotype is classed as medium-sized (0.01 to 0.1%) by frequency. This chain joins TRBV6-2 or TRBV6-3 and TRBJ2-3; as DNA is missing, the TRBD1 call by TCRdb cannot be tested. The germline V gene encodes CDR1 MNHEY and CDR2 SVGEGT. The CDR3 consists of 14 residues. CDR3 residues: CASTPGGATDTQYF.

The chain carries TRBV7-9 and TRBJ2-1; with no DNA, the TCRdb D assignment of TRBD2 cannot be verified. The CDR3 is 15 amino acids. Germline V lookup: CDR1 SEHNR, CDR2 FQNEAQ (reference sequence). Here the CDR3 reads CASSLPTATYNEQFF.

This sequence joins TRBV9 and TRBJ1-1; TCRdb selects TRBD1, and the lack of DNA leaves this call unchecked. The CDR3 length is 15 residues. Germline CDR1 reads SGDLS; CDR2 reads YYNGEE. CDR3: CASSVQTGRVTEAFF.

The chain couples TRBV28 to TRBJ1-4; TCRdb's D call of TRBD1 is untestable without DNA. Germline assignment: CDR1 MDHEN and CDR2 SYDVKM. The CDR3 sequence is 15 residues long. CDR3: CASSFGQGGVEKLFF.

The chain couples TRBV5-1 to TRBJ1-1. The CDR3 spans 13 residues. CDR1 is SGHRS, CDR2 YFSETQ, per germline. The CDR3 region is CASSLAGYTEAFF.

V gene TRBV28 combines with J gene TRBJ1-3; as DNA is missing, the TRBD1 call by TCRdb cannot be tested. CDR3 length equals 16 residues. Germline CDR1 MDHEN, CDR2 SYDVKM. CDR3 protein: CASSDIDRVSGNTIYF.

The rearrangement uses TRBV12-3 or TRBV12-4 and TRBJ1-4; TCRdb calls TRBD1, which cannot be checked without DNA. CDR3 size: 14 residues. CDR3 sequence reads: CASSPTGSNEKLFF.

The V gene is TRBV6-2 or TRBV6-3, the J gene TRBJ2-5; lacking DNA, the TRBD1 call made by TCRdb goes unchecked. CDR1 is MNHEY, CDR2 SVGEGT, per germline. There are 15 residues in the CDR3. CDR3 sequence: CASSVLETDAETQYF.